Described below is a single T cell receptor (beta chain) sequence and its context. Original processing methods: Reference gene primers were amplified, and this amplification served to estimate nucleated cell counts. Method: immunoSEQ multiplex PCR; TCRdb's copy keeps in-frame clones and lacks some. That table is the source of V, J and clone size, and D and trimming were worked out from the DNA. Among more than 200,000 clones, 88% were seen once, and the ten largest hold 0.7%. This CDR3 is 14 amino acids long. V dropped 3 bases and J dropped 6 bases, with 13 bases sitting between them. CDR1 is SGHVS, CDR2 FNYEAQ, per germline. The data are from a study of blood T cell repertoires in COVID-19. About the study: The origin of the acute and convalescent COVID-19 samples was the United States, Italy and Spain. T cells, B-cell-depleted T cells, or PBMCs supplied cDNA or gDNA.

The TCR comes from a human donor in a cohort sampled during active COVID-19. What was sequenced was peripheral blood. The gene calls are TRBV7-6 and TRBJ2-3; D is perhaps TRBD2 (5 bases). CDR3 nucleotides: TGTGCCAGCAGCTTCCCGGGGAGTTGGGATACGCAGTATTTT. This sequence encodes CASSFPGSWDTQYF. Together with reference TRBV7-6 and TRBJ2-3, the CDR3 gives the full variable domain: GAGVSQSPRYKVTKRGQDVALRCDPISGHVSLYWYRQALGQGPEFLTYFNYEAQQDKSGLPNDRFSAERPEGSISTLTIQRTEQRDSAMYRCASSFPGSWDTQYFGPGTRLTVL.